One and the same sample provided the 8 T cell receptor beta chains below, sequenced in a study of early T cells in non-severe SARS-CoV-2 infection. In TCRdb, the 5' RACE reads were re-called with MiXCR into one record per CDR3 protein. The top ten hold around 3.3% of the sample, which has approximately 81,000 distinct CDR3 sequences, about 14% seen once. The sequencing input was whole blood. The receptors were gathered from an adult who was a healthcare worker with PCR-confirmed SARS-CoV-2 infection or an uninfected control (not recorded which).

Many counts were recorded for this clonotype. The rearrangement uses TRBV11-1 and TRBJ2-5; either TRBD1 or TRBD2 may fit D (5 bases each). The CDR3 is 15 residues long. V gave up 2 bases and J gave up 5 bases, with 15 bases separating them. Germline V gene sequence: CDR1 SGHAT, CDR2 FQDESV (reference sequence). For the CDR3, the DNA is TGTGCCAGCAGCTTAATCGGGGCTACCGTGGAGACCCAGTACTTC. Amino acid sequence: CASSLIGATVETQYF.

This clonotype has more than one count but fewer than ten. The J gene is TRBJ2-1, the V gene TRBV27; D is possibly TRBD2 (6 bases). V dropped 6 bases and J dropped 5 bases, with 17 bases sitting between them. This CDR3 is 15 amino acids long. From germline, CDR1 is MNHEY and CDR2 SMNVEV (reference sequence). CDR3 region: CASRIPGGGHNEQFF. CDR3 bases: TGTGCCAGCAGAATTCCCGGGGGTGGCCACAATGAGCAGTTCTTC.

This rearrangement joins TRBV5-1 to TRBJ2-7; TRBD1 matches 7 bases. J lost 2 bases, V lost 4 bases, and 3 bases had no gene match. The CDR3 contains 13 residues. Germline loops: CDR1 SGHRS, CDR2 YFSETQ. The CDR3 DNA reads TGCGCCAGCAGCGGCAGGGGGACCTACGAGCAGTACTTC. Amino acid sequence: CASSGRGTYEQYF.

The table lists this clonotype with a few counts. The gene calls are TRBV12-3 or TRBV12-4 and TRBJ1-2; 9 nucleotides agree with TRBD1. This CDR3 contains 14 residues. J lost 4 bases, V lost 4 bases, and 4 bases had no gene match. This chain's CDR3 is CASSSGQGVYGYTF. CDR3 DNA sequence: TGTGCCAGCAGTTCGGGACAGGGTGTCTATGGCTACACCTTC.

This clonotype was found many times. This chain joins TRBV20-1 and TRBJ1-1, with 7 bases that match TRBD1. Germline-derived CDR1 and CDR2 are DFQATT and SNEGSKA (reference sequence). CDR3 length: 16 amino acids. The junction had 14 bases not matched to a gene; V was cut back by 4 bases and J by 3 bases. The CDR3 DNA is TGCAGTGCTAAGGGAGGGGGCGCGTCTCTCTACACTGAAGCTTTCTTT. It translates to CSAKGGGASLYTEAFF.

The DNA for the CDR3 is TGCAGTGCTAGAGGACTAGCGGGAACAACCTACGAGCAGTACTTC. This gives the protein CSARGLAGTTYEQYF. The chain joins TRBV20-1 to TRBJ2-7, with 11 bases aligning to TRBD2. V shed 1 base, J shed 2 bases, and the junction held 4 bases outside the gene matches. CDR1 DFQATT and CDR2 SNEGSKA come from the germline V gene (reference sequence). CDR3 size: 15 residues.

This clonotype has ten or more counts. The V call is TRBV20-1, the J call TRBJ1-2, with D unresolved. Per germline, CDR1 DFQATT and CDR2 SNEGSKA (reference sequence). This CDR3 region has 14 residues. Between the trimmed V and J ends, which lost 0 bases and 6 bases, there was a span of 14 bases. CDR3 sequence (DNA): TGCAGTGCTAGAGAAGGGAGCAATTCCCATGGCTACACCTTC. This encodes CSAREGSNSHGYTF.

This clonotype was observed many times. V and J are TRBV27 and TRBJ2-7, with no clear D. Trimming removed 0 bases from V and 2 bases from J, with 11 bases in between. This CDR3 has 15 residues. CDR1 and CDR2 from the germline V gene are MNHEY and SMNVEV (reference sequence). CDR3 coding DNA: TGTGCCAGCAGTTTATCGTCCCCTGGTCCCTACGAGCAGTACTTC. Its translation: CASSLSSPGPYEQYF.